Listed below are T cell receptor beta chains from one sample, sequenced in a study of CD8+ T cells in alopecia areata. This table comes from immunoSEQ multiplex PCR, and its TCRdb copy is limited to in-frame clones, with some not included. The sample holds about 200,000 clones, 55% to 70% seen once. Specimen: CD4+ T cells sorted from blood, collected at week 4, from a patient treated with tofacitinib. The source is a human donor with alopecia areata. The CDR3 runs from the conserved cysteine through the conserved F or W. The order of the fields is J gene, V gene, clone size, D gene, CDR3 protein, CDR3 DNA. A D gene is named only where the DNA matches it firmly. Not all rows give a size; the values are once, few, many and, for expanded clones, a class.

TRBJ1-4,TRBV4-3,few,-,CASSLQGTIYEKLFF,TGCGCCAGCAGCCTCCAGGGGACAATATATGAAAAACTGTTTTTT
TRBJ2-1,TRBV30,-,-,CAWSIPGTANNEQFF,TGTGCCTGGAGTATACCCGGGACCGCGAACAATGAGCAGTTCTTC
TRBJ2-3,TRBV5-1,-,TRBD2,CASSQGTSSGTDTQYF,TGCGCCAGCAGCCAAGGGACTAGCTCTGGCACAGATACGCAGTATTTT
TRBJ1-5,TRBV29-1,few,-,CSVDTGGAGQPQHF,TGCAGCGTTGATACGGGGGGCGCGGGTCAGCCCCAGCATTTT
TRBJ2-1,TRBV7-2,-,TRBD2,CASSLPGTSFYNEQFF,TGTGCCAGCAGCTTACCCGGGACTAGCTTCTACAATGAGCAGTTCTTC
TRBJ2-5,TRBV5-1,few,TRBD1,CASSLTGGGETQYF,TGCGCCAGCAGCTTGACAGGGGGAGGAGAGACCCAGTACTTC
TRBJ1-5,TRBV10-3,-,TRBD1,CAIRTGAGQPQHF,TGTGCCATCAGGACAGGGGCAGGTCAGCCCCAGCATTTT
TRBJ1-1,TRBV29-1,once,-,CSSVEGNTEAFF,TGCAGCTCCGTGGAGGGGAACACTGAAGCTTTCTTT
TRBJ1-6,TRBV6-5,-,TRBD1,CASSYSGQGGSPLHF,TGTGCCAGCAGTTACTCCGGACAGGGAGGGTCACCCCTCCACTTT
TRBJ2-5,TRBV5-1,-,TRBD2,CASSTGTSGTQETQYF,TGCGCCAGCAGCACCGGGACTAGCGGGACACAAGAGACCCAGTACTTC
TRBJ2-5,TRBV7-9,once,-,CASSFLDSPQETQYF,TGTGCCAGCAGCTTTCTGGATAGCCCCCAAGAGACCCAGTACTTC
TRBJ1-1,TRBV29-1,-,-,CSVEGTVEAFF,TGCAGCGTTGAAGGGACAGTTGAAGCTTTCTTT
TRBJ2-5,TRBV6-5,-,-,CASSTGETQYF,TGTGCCAGCAGCACGGGGGAGACCCAGTACTTC
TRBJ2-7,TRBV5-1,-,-,CASSLEGTRIEEQYF,TGCGCCAGCAGCTTGGAGGGGACACGGATTGAGGAGCAGTACTTC
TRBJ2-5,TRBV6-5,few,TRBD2,CASSRLAGGLETQYF,TGTGCCAGCAGCCGACTAGCGGGGGGGCTCGAGACCCAGTACTTC
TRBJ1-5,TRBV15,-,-,CATSPREGTPQHF,TGTGCCACCAGCCCCCGGGAAGGGACCCCCCAGCATTTT
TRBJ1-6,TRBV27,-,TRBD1,CASSLGQARSSYNSPLHF,TGTGCCAGCAGTCTAGGACAGGCCAGGAGCTCCTATAATTCACCCCTCCACTTT
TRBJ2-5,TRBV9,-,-,CASSAIGGAQETQYF,TGTGCCAGCAGCGCCATTGGCGGGGCTCAAGAGACCCAGTACTTC
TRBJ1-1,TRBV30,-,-,CAWSTAGLGFTEAFF,TGTGCCTGGAGTACGGCAGGGTTGGGATTTACTGAAGCTTTCTTT
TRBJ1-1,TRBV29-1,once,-,CSVEAGRVHTEAFF,TGCAGCGTTGAAGCGGGACGGGTACACACTGAAGCTTTCTTT
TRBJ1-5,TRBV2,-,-,CASSALVNQPQHF,TGTGCCAGCAGCGCATTAGTCAATCAGCCCCAGCATTTT
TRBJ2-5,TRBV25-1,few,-,CASSIGSETQYF,TGTGCCAGCAGTATAGGGTCGGAGACCCAGTACTTC
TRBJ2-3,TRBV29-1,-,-,CSAAALAADTQYF,TGCAGCGCCGCCGCGCTCGCAGCAGATACGCAGTATTTT
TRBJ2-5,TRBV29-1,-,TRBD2,CSVDRGTNAMKTQYF,TGCAGCGTAGACCGGGGGACTAACGCCATGAAGACCCAGTACTTC
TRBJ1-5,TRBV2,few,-,CASSEQSGDQPQHF,TGTGCCAGCAGTGAACAATCAGGGGATCAGCCCCAGCATTTT
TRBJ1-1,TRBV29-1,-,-,CSAEEMGKAFF,TGCAGCGCCGAGGAAATGGGAAAAGCTTTCTTT
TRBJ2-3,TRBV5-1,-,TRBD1,CASSGGTGSGDTQYF,TGCGCCAGCAGCGGCGGGACAGGGAGTGGAGATACGCAGTATTTT
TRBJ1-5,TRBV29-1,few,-,CSVKLQEGGQPQHF,TGCAGCGTTAAGCTTCAGGAGGGAGGGCAGCCCCAGCATTTT
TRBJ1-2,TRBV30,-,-,CAWSGQLNYGYTF,TGTGCCTGGAGTGGACAGCTTAACTATGGCTACACCTTC
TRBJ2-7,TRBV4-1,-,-,CASSQDSWTAYEQYF,TGCGCCAGCAGCCAAGATAGTTGGACAGCTTACGAGCAGTACTTC
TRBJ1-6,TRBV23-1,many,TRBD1,CASSPLDREVPLHF,TGCGCCAGCAGTCCCTTGGACAGGGAGGTTCCCCTCCACTTT
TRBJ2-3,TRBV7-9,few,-,CASTEMGGTQYF,TGTGCCAGCACCGAGATGGGGGGTACGCAGTATTTT
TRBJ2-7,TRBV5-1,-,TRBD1,CASRLTGARDEQYF,TGCGCCAGCAGACTGACAGGGGCTCGGGACGAGCAGTACTTC
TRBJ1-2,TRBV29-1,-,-,CSVDSQRYGYTF,TGCAGCGTTGACAGCCAACGCTATGGCTACACCTTC
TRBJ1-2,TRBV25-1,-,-,CASSESRGPYGYTF,TGTGCCAGCAGTGAATCTAGAGGCCCCTATGGCTACACCTTC
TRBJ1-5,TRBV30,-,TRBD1,CAWNRGPNQPQHF,TGTGCCTGGAACAGGGGCCCCAATCAGCCCCAGCATTTT